This TCR beta chain was sequenced for a study of T-cell reconstitution after alpha-beta-depleted transplantation in children. Overall study findings and caveats: Recipient T cells and thymic progenitors that survived were the source of the high TCRbeta diversity seen at day 60 in some patients.

Researchers prepared the TCRbeta library using unique molecular identifiers, the study reports. MiXCR was run by TCRdb on the PCR reads, yielding one entry per CDR3 protein. The sample comprises some 76,000 distinct CDR3 sequences, under 13% of which are singletons, and under 15% rests with the top ten. Comments on this clonotype: Its specificity is not known.

Germline CDR1 reads SGHTA; CDR2 reads FQGNSA. V shed 5 bases and J 7 bases; nucleotides not matched to a gene: 7. The CDR3 runs 14 residues. This rearrangement joins TRBV7-2 to TRBJ2-1, with 8 bases that match TRBD1. This sequence was found in a boy between 10 and 17 years old with acute myeloid leukemia, due to receive a stem cell transplant. The starting material was PBMCs, obtained before TCRalphabeta/CD19-depleted stem cell transplant. Here the CDR3 reads CASSRGQAKNEQFF. CDR3 sequence (DNA): TGTGCCAGCAGCCGGGGACAGGCCAAGAATGAGCAGTTCTTC. Supplemented by reference TRBV7-2 and TRBJ2-1, the full variable domain reads GAGVSQSPSNKVTEKGKDVELRCDPISGHTALYWYRQSLGQGLEFLIYFQGNSAPDKSGLPSDRFSAERTGGSVSTLTIQRTQQEDSAVYLCASSRGQAKNEQFFGPGTRLTVL.